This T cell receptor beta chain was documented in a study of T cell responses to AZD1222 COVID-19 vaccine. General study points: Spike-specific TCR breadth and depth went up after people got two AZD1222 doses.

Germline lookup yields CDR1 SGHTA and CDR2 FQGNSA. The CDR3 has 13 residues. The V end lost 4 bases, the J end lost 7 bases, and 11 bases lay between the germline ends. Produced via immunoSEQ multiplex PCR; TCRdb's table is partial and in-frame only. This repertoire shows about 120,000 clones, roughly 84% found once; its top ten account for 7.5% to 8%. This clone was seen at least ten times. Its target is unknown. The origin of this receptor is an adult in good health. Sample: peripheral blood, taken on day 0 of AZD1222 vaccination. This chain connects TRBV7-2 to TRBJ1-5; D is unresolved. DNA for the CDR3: TGTGCCAGCAGCTCGGTGAACGGCCAGCCCCAGCATTTT. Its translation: CASSSVNGQPQHF.